This T cell receptor (beta chain) was obtained from a study of early T cells in non-severe SARS-CoV-2 infection. Study-wide results and caveats: Database matching using VDJdb favored anti-spike CD8 responses, with private and CD4 specificities left missing.

Individual cDNA molecules received unique molecular identifiers during library preparation. Each CDR3 protein gets one entry after TCRdb re-called the 5' RACE reads with MiXCR. The sample records about 22,000 distinct CDR3 sequences, around 3.5% being singletons. This clonotype is termed medium-sized. Its antigen is not known. Sequences were obtained from whole blood. The sequence was obtained from an adult who was a healthcare worker with PCR-confirmed SARS-CoV-2 infection or an uninfected control (not recorded which).

CDR3 nucleotides: TGTGCCAGCAGCCGCACCGACAGGGGGGGATACGAGCAGTACTTC. Its translation is CASSRTDRGGYEQYF. This rearrangement joins TRBV7-6 to TRBJ2-7; 9 bases line up with TRBD1. The CDR3 sequence is 15 residues long. CDR1 is SGHVS, CDR2 FNYEAQ, per germline. Germline trimming cut 5 bases from V and 4 bases from J; bases unmatched to any gene: 9.